One sample yielded the 24 T cell receptor beta chains listed below, sequenced in a study of cytomegalovirus exposure and HLA in healthy donors. In the PCR, 60 Vbeta and 13 Jbeta primers were used. Measured with immunoSEQ multiplex PCR; TCRdb has only the in-frame clones, and not every one. The sample lists around 100,000 clones, 60% to 80% occurring once. The sample taken for sequencing was PBMCs. The receptors stem from a man in his fifties in good health and CMV-seropositive.

DNA for the CDR3: TGTGCCAGCAGTATCCGACAGGGGACGGACGAGCAGTACTTC. This codes for CASSIRQGTDEQYF. V is TRBV28 and J is TRBJ2-7, with TRBD1 identical over 8 bases. Germline V lookup: CDR1 MDHEN, CDR2 SYDVKM. The CDR3 consists of 14 residues. V shed 5 bases and J 5 bases; nucleotides not matched to a gene: 8.

This clone showed up just a few times. The V and J genes are TRBV6-5 and TRBJ2-3, with 11 bases that match TRBD1. The CDR3 spans 16 residues. V trimming: 2 bases; J trimming: 9 bases; junction bases outside the gene matches: 10. Germline V gene lookup returns CDR1 MNHEY and CDR2 SVGAGI. The CDR3 nucleotides read TGTGCCAGCAGTTACCTTCCGGGACAGGGGGGAACAACGCAGTATTTT. This translates into CASSYLPGQGGTTQYF.

This chain uses TRBV30 with TRBJ2-5, with 7 bases lining up with TRBD1. CDR3 length: 13 residues. V lost 3 bases and J lost 0; bases outside the gene matches: 1. Germline lookup yields CDR1 GTSNPN and CDR2 SVGIG (reference sequence). The CDR3 DNA sequence: TGTGCCTGGAGCGGGACAGACCAAGAGACCCAGTACTTC. This sequence encodes CAWSGTDQETQYF. Filled out from reference TRBV30 and TRBJ2-5, the complete variable domain reads SQTIHQWPATLVQPVGSPLSLECTVEGTSNPNLYWYRQAAGRGLQLLFYSVGIGQISSEVPQNLSASRPQDRQFILSSKKLLLSDSGFYLCAWSGTDQETQYFGPGTRLLVL.

Only one count was recorded for this clone. The chain combines TRBV28 with TRBJ1-2, with D perhaps TRBD1 (5 bases). The CDR3 covers 12 residues. Deletions cut 6 bases from V and 1 base from J, with 6 bases between. Germline CDR1 MDHEN, CDR2 SYDVKM. CDR3: CASSQGNYGYTF. CDR3 in DNA: TGTGCCAGCAGCCAGGGTAACTATGGCTACACCTTC.

The chain links TRBV5-6 to TRBJ2-2; 11 positions match TRBD2. The CDR3 totals 17 residues. CDR1 is SGHDT and CDR2 is YYEEEE in the germline V gene. V lost 4 bases and J lost 1; bases outside the gene matches: 6. The CDR3 coding sequence is TGTGCCAGCAGCCCGGTAGCGGGAGGGGGGAACACCGGGGAGCTGTTTTTT. Its translation: CASSPVAGGGNTGELFF.

This chain connects TRBV5-4 to TRBJ2-3; 10 bases line up with TRBD2. V dropped 4 bases and J dropped 1; count of bases not matched to a gene: 6. The germline gives CDR1 SGHNT, CDR2 YYREEE (reference sequence). CDR3 length equals 16 residues. In DNA, the CDR3 is TGTGCCAGCAGCCCTCTAGCGGGAGCGGGCACAGATACGCAGTATTTT. It specifies CASSPLAGAGTDTQYF.

This sequence joins TRBV28 and TRBJ1-4; possibly TRBD1 for D (6 bases). The CDR3 sequence is 14 residues long. V dropped 2 bases and J dropped 16 bases, with 20 bases sitting between them. From germline, CDR1 is MDHEN and CDR2 SYDVKM. CDR3 in amino acids: CASSLRAEATGRFF. CDR3 in DNA: TGTGCCAGCAGTTTACGGGCGGAAGCTACAGGGAGGTTTTTT.

V and J are TRBV7-8 and TRBJ2-1, with 10 bases lining up with TRBD2. Trimming took 11 bases from V and 0 from J; bases not matched to a gene: 7. Germline CDR1 is SGHVS and CDR2 is FQNEAQ. The CDR3 covers 15 residues. The chain's CDR3 is CAVLAGVSSYNEQFF. The CDR3 nucleotides read TGTGCCGTTCTAGCGGGAGTGAGCTCCTACAATGAGCAGTTCTTC.

CDR3 amino acids: CAINPGDSSYEQYF. The CDR3 DNA reads as TGTGCCATCAACCCCGGGGACAGCTCCTACGAGCAGTACTTC. V is TRBV10-3 and J is TRBJ2-7; 7 nucleotides line up with TRBD1. This CDR3 has 14 residues. The J segment lost 0 bases and the V segment lost 7 bases, leaving 6 bases of the junction unmatched. Germline CDR1 reads ENHRY; CDR2 reads SYGVKD.

This sequence joins TRBV19 and TRBJ2-7; D call uncertain. The V end was cut by 1 base, the J end by 5 bases, with 12 bases between. The CDR3 consists of 14 residues. Germline lookup yields CDR1 LNHDA and CDR2 SQIVND (reference sequence). For the CDR3, the DNA is TGTGCCAGTAGTATAGTTGGCCTAGGAAACGAGCAGTACTTC. This sequence encodes CASSIVGLGNEQYF.

This chain joins TRBV19 and TRBJ1-2, with D perhaps TRBD1 (6 bases). V was cut by 3 bases and J by 8 bases, with 19 bases left in between. The CDR3 covers 15 residues. CDR1 is LNHDA, CDR2 SQIVND, per germline (reference sequence). The CDR3 DNA follows: TGTGCCAGTAGTATGTATCAGGGGACGGGAAGCGGCTACACCTTC. It is translated as CASSMYQGTGSGYTF. The full variable domain, completed using reference TRBV19 and TRBJ1-2, is DGGITQSPKYLFRKEGQNVTLSCEQNLNHDAMYWYRQDPGQGLRLIYYSQIVNDFQKGDIAEGYSVSREKKESFPLTVTSAQKNPTAFYLCASSMYQGTGSGYTFGSGTRLTVV.

The chain carries TRBV10-3 and TRBJ2-5; D is perhaps TRBD2 (5 bases). Germline loops: CDR1 ENHRY, CDR2 SYGVKD. This CDR3 has 13 residues. Trimming removed 11 bases from V and 11 bases from J, with 24 bases in between. CDR3 in DNA: TGTGCCGCCCGGGGAGCGGAAACCTACGGGCAGTACTTC. Its translation is CAARGAETYGQYF.

This clone is a singleton in its sample. V usage is TRBV5-1 and J usage is TRBJ2-5; D not resolved. Germline V lookup: CDR1 SGHRS, CDR2 YFSETQ. This CDR3 comprises 14 residues. V was shortened by 1 base and J by 1 base, with 8 bases between the two germline ends. CDR3 region: CASSLSHAQETQYF. CDR3 bases: TGCGCCAGCAGCTTGAGCCACGCCCAAGAGACCCAGTACTTC. Together with reference TRBV5-1 and TRBJ2-5, the CDR3 gives the full variable domain: KAGVTQTPRYLIKTRGQQVTLSCSPISGHRSVSWYQQTPGQGLQFLFEYFSETQRNKGNFPGRFSGRQFSNSRSEMNVSTLELGDSALYLCASSLSHAQETQYFGPGTRLLVL.

The chain combines TRBV14 with TRBJ2-1; TRBD2 matches at 8 bases. From germline, CDR1 is SGHDN and CDR2 FVKESK. The ends lost 0 bases at V and 8 bases at J; junction bases unmatched: 24. The CDR3 spans 21 residues. CDR3 sequence: CASSQDTLSRGRTDYGDEQFF. DNA of the CDR3: TGTGCCAGCAGCCAAGATACCCTATCCCGCGGGAGGACCGACTACGGGGATGAGCAGTTCTTC.

The chain carries TRBV15 and TRBJ2-7; D possibly corresponds to TRBD1 (6 bases). The CDR3 runs 15 residues. V gave up 0 bases and J gave up 0 bases, with 9 bases separating them. The V gene's germline CDR1 is LNHNV and CDR2 YYDKDF (reference sequence). CDR3 sequence: CATSRDWTDSYEQYF. CDR3 DNA sequence: TGTGCCACCAGCAGAGATTGGACAGACTCCTACGAGCAGTACTTC.

The gene calls are TRBV4-2 and TRBJ2-1; 7 positions agree with TRBD2. The CDR3 has 16 amino acids. V lost 3 bases, J lost 4 bases, and 9 bases stayed unmatched. Germline CDR1 is LGHNA and CDR2 is YNFKEQ. CDR3 in DNA: TGTGCCAGCAGCCAGGACGCGGCTAGCGGTTACAATGAGCAGTTCTTC. This gives the protein CASSQDAASGYNEQFF.

The V and J genes are TRBV28 and TRBJ1-2; 10 bases are a match to TRBD1. The V and J ends lost 1 base and 6 bases, in that order; junction bases with no gene match: 8. Germline V gives CDR1 MDHEN, CDR2 SYDVKM. The CDR3 totals 16 residues. CDR3: CASSLYPGQGIDGYTF. The CDR3 coding sequence is TGTGCCAGCAGTTTATATCCGGGACAGGGGATAGATGGCTACACCTTC.

This rearrangement joins TRBV10-2 to TRBJ2-7, with 8 bases aligning to TRBD1. The V gene end was trimmed by 1 base and the J gene end by 6 bases; junction bases not matched to a gene: 2. CDR1 and CDR2 from the germline V gene are WSHSY and SAAADI. The CDR3 is 13 amino acids. This CDR3 is CASSEYRGSEQYF. The CDR3 bases are TGCGCCAGCAGTGAGTACAGGGGGAGCGAGCAGTACTTC.

This clone was observed a handful of times. The rearrangement joins TRBV10-2 to TRBJ2-3, with D possibly matching TRBD2 (5 bases). The germline CDR1 and CDR2 sequences are WSHSY and SAAADI. The germline V and J ends were trimmed by 7 bases and 4 bases, with 9 bases remaining between them. The CDR3 runs to 12 residues. CDR3 protein: CASNLGADTQYF. The CDR3 DNA sequence: TGCGCCAGCAACCTCGGGGCAGATACGCAGTATTTT.

V usage is TRBV2 and J usage is TRBJ2-2; 9 nucleotides agree with TRBD2. This CDR3 has 15 residues. Germline CDR1 reads SNHLY; CDR2 reads FYNNEI. The V and J ends lost 7 bases and 1 base, in that order; junction bases with no gene match: 4. CDR3 sequence: CASKVLAGNTGELFF. For the CDR3, the DNA is TGTGCCAGCAAAGTACTAGCGGGGAACACCGGGGAGCTGTTTTTT.

The V and J genes are TRBV6-1 and TRBJ1-2; 11 bases align to TRBD1. The CDR3 spans 14 residues. Trimming removed 6 bases from V and 4 bases from J; junction bases left unmatched: 4. CDR1 and CDR2 from the germline V gene are MNHNS and SASEGT. CDR3 in amino acids: CASSGTGGGYGYTF. CDR3 nucleotides: TGTGCCAGCAGCGGGACAGGGGGAGGCTATGGCTACACCTTC.

V is TRBV11-2 and J is TRBJ2-1, with 7 bases matching TRBD2. V gave up 1 base and J gave up 7 bases; unmatched junction bases: 7. This CDR3 is built from 15 residues. CDR1 is SGHAT, CDR2 FQNNGV, per germline. CDR3 sequence reads: CASSLGAGVGNEQFF. The CDR3, as DNA: TGTGCCAGCAGCTTAGGTGCGGGAGTAGGGAATGAGCAGTTCTTC.

This clone has a single count. This chain connects TRBV7-9 to TRBJ1-2, with D maybe TRBD1 (5 bases). V was shortened by 6 bases and J by 5 bases, with 13 bases between the two germline ends. The length of the CDR3 is 13 residues. Germline values: CDR1 SEHNR, CDR2 FQNEAQ (reference sequence). As DNA, the CDR3 is TGTGCCAGCAGTCGATCAGGGATGTATGGCTACACCTTC. It translates to CASSRSGMYGYTF.

The gene calls are TRBV6-5 and TRBJ2-1; 8 positions match TRBD2. After removal of 6 bases from V and 2 bases from J, the junction contained 6 bases not matched to a gene. This CDR3 is built from 15 residues. Germline CDR1 reads MNHEY; CDR2 reads SVGAGI. This CDR3 reads CASRKGLAAYNEQFF. The CDR3, as DNA: TGTGCCAGCAGAAAAGGACTAGCAGCCTACAATGAGCAGTTCTTC.